This TCR beta chain was observed in a study of beta chain features in type 1 diabetes. At the level of the study: Cells sorted and examined across all samples totaled nearly 110,000,000. The study, taken as a whole, reports: When Type 1 diabetes patients were examined, their TCRB CDR3s proved moderately but significantly shorter in all four CD4+ subsets. Naive, central memory and Treg TCRB repertoires seemed to resemble each other more closely in patients than they did in healthy donors.

Concerning this clone: The antigen remains unidentified.

This CDR3 contains 15 residues. Germline-derived CDR1 and CDR2 are SGHNT and YYREEE (reference sequence). The V and J ends lost 0 bases and 2 bases, in that order; junction bases with no gene match: 1. Markers CD45RO/CCR7/CD25/CD127/CD95/CD27 served to sort CD4+ naive, central memory, regulatory and stem cell-like memory cells. What was sequenced were expressed TCRB transcripts, since all of the isolated RNA had been reverse transcribed. Measured with immunoSEQ multiplex PCR; TCRdb has only the in-frame clones, and not every one. The sample includes approximately 24,000 clones, 40% to 60% of them seen just once.

Specimen: stem cell memory CD4+ T cells from blood. V gene TRBV5-4 combines with J gene TRBJ2-3, with TRBD2 matching over 9 bases. The TCR was taken from a man aged 30-40 years with type 1 diabetes. CDR3 residues: CASSLASGATDTQYF. The DNA for the CDR3 is TGTGCCAGCAGCTTGGCTAGCGGGGCCACAGATACGCAGTATTTT.